Listed here are 19 T cell receptor beta chains from one sample, sequenced in a study of T cell repertoires in cytomegalovirus infection. TCRdb independently ran MiXCR on the reads; one entry per CDR3 protein. The repertoire holds more than 75,000 distinct CDR3 sequences, with approximately 30% as singletons. For these receptors, no antigen is known. Sequences were derived from CD8+ T cells from cultured PBMCs, sampled from culture after CMV antigen stimulation. Receptors originate from a human donor in good health (CMV status not recorded). Some clones in this sample may be carry-over from other donors' samples.

The chain joins TRBV4-1 to TRBJ2-1, with a weak D call TRBD2 (5 bases). Germline CDR1 MGHRA, CDR2 YSYEKL. The CDR3 has 16 residues. Trimming pared 0 bases from V and 4 bases from J, leaving 13 bases between. The CDR3: CASSQDWRVSYNEQFF. The CDR3 coding sequence is TGCGCCAGCAGCCAAGATTGGCGGGTCTCTTACAATGAGCAGTTCTTC.

The J gene is TRBJ2-3, the V gene TRBV28; D is ambiguous. Germline V gene data show CDR1 as MDHEN and CDR2 as SYDVKM. This CDR3 has 17 residues. Trimming removed 2 bases at V and 4 bases at J, with 19 bases between. Here the CDR3 DNA reads TGTGCCAGCAGTTTACCCGACGGACGCGATGGTTCAGATACGCAGTATTTT. Its protein is CASSLPDGRDGSDTQYF.

This clonotype was recorded at least ten times. The chain links TRBV2 to TRBJ2-2; D not certain. The CDR3 sequence is 11 residues long. Trimming left V 4 bases short and J 7 bases short, with 4 bases between. Germline V gene lookup returns CDR1 SNHLY and CDR2 FYNNEI. The CDR3 here is CASSVFGELFF. CDR3 sequence (DNA): TGTGCCAGCAGTGTGTTCGGGGAGCTGTTTTTT.

The chain links TRBV30 to TRBJ2-5; 8 bases agree with TRBD2. The CDR3 spans 13 residues. Per germline, CDR1 GTSNPN and CDR2 SVGIG (reference sequence). The ends lost 5 bases at V and 4 bases at J; junction bases unmatched: 6. CDR3 nucleotide sequence: TGTGCCTGGGCGGGGGGTAATCGAGAGACCCAGTACTTC. This encodes CAWAGGNRETQYF.

This clonotype has a single count. The chain recombines TRBV20-1 with TRBJ2-1, with a weak D call TRBD1 (6 bases). The germline V gene has CDR1 DFQATT and CDR2 SNEGSKA (reference sequence). Trimming cost V 6 bases and J 2 bases, with 20 bases left between them. This CDR3 contains 16 residues. The DNA for the CDR3 is TGCAGTGCGCGAGGGTGGGACACGCAAACCTACAATGAGCAGTTCTTC. It yields the protein CSARGWDTQTYNEQFF.

This clonotype was detected ten times or more. The V and J genes are TRBV2 and TRBJ2-5, with 7 bases fitting TRBD1. V was clipped by 1 base and J by 3 bases; unmatched bases: 5. This CDR3 contains 15 residues. CDR1 SNHLY and CDR2 FYNNEI come from the germline V gene. The CDR3 sequence: CASSEDWDSKETQYF. CDR3 nucleotide sequence: TGTGCCAGCAGTGAAGATTGGGACAGCAAAGAGACCCAGTACTTC.

The gene calls are TRBV6-5 and TRBJ1-2; 8 nucleotides match TRBD1. The CDR3 covers 12 residues. J was trimmed by 6 bases and V by 6 bases; bases with no gene match: 3. Per germline, CDR1 MNHEY and CDR2 SVGAGI. The CDR3 region has the DNA TGTGCCAGCAGAGACAGGGGTCATGGCTACACCTTC. This gives the protein CASRDRGHGYTF.

This clonotype was seen only a few times. The chain uses TRBV28 and TRBJ2-5, with 7 nucleotides matching TRBD2. The CDR3 totals 14 residues. CDR1 MDHEN and CDR2 SYDVKM come from the germline V gene. Losses at the gene ends were 3 bases for V and 9 bases for J; bases not matched to a gene: 10. CDR3 sequence reads: CASSLTGGRAAQYF. The CDR3 coding sequence is TGTGCCAGCAGTTTGACGGGGGGTCGGGCGGCCCAGTACTTC.

V is TRBV28 and J is TRBJ1-2; 9 bases map to TRBD1. The CDR3 covers 14 residues. Per the germline V gene, CDR1 is MDHEN and CDR2 is SYDVKM. The junction had 6 bases not matched to a gene; V was cut back by 6 bases and J by 4 bases. In nucleotides, the CDR3 is TGTGCCAGCAGATCGACAGGGGGTACCTATGGCTACACCTTC. Translation gives CASRSTGGTYGYTF.

The CDR3 bases are TGTGCCAGCAGAAGCGGGGGGGCCGGGGAAAACATTCAGTACTTC. Protein product: CASRSGGAGENIQYF. The chain employs TRBV5-4 and TRBJ2-4, with 10 bases identical to TRBD2. From germline, CDR1 is SGHNT and CDR2 YYREEE (reference sequence). Trimming removed 5 bases from V and 5 bases from J; junction bases left unmatched: 7. There are 15 residues in the CDR3.

A few counts support this clonotype. The gene calls are TRBV6-5 and TRBJ2-5, with D possibly being TRBD2 (6 bases). Trimming removed 2 bases at V and 0 bases at J, with 13 bases between. The germline CDR1 and CDR2 sequences are MNHEY and SVGAGI. CDR3 length equals 16 residues. The CDR3: CASSYGRRLYQETQYF. As DNA, the CDR3 is TGTGCCAGCAGTTACGGGAGGCGGCTGTACCAAGAGACCCAGTACTTC.

This clonotype came up once. The chain has TRBV4-1 and TRBJ1-4; D unresolved. Per the germline V gene, CDR1 is MGHRA and CDR2 is YSYEKL. This CDR3 is built from 14 residues. V lost 1 base to trimming and J lost 0 bases, with 3 bases between them. CDR3 protein: CASSQATTNEKLFF. In nucleotides, the CDR3 is TGCGCCAGCAGCCAAGCCACAACTAATGAAAAACTGTTTTTT.

V gene TRBV19 combines with J gene TRBJ2-1; 11 positions agree with TRBD1. Germline CDR1 reads LNHDA; CDR2 reads SQIVND (reference sequence). CDR3 length: 18 residues. The trim removed 6 bases at V and 4 bases at J, leaving 14 bases unmatched. The CDR3 spells CASSPGTGGRFGYNEQFF. For the CDR3, the DNA is TGTGCCAGTAGCCCCGGGACAGGGGGAAGGTTTGGATACAATGAGCAGTTCTTC.

Many counts were recorded for this clonotype. V and J are TRBV7-6 and TRBJ2-1; TRBD2 is a possible D gene (6 bases). Trimming cost V 3 bases and J 2 bases, with 8 bases left between them. CDR1 is SGHVS, CDR2 FNYEAQ, per germline. There are 14 residues in the CDR3. In DNA, the CDR3 is TGTGCCAGCAGCTTGGCTAGCGCCTACAATGAGCAGTTCTTC. It translates to CASSLASAYNEQFF.

In its sample, this clonotype was seen a few times. A much larger clone sits a single nucleotide away, making a read error possible. V and J are TRBV7-6 and TRBJ1-4; 11 bases align to TRBD1. The CDR3 is 14 amino acids. CDR1 SGHVS and CDR2 FNYEAQ come from the germline V gene. The CDR3 region has the DNA TGTGTCAGCAGTTTCGGGACAGGGGGAGGGAAACTGTTTTTT. Encoded protein: CVSSFGTGGGKLFF. The full variable domain, completed using reference TRBV7-6 and TRBJ1-4, is GAGVSQSPRYKVTKRGQDVALRCDPISGHVSLYWYRQALGQGPEFLTYFNYEAQQDKSGLPNDRFSAERPEGSISTLTIQRTEQRDSAMYRCVSSFGTGGGKLFFGSGTQLSVL.

This rearrangement joins TRBV4-1 to TRBJ2-7; the D gene could be TRBD1 or TRBD2 (5 bases each). Germline V CDR1 and CDR2: MGHRA, YSYEKL. Trimming cost V 6 bases and J 6 bases, with 15 bases left between them. CDR3 size: 13 residues. The CDR3 region is CASRHDRGSEQYF. The DNA for the CDR3 is TGCGCCAGCAGACACGATCGGGGCAGCGAGCAGTACTTC.

This clonotype has just a few counts. The V gene is TRBV20-1, the J gene TRBJ2-7; 11 nucleotides match TRBD2. The CDR3 consists of 17 residues. The germline CDR1 and CDR2 sequences are DFQATT and SNEGSKA (reference sequence). The V gene end was trimmed by 0 bases and the J gene end by 3 bases; junction bases not matched to a gene: 10. The CDR3 sequence is CSARDWSTSGTFYEQYF. DNA for the CDR3: TGCAGTGCTAGAGATTGGTCGACTAGCGGGACGTTCTACGAGCAGTACTTC.

The chain recombines TRBV7-6 with TRBJ2-2; D possibly corresponds to TRBD1 (6 bases). The CDR3 runs to 16 residues. Trimming took 5 bases from V and 6 from J, leaving 19 bases between them. Germline V gene sequence: CDR1 SGHVS, CDR2 FNYEAQ. The CDR3 here is CASSPRYGGRPGELFF. CDR3 bases: TGTGCCAGCAGCCCCCGTTATGGGGGCCGGCCCGGGGAGCTGTTTTTT.

This clonotype has only a few counts. V gene TRBV6-6 combines with J gene TRBJ1-4, with D unresolved. Germline CDR1 is MNHNY and CDR2 is SVGAGI (reference sequence). The CDR3 runs to 15 residues. Trimming left V 0 bases short and J 2 bases short, with 7 bases between. CDR3 in amino acids: CASSYSIGTNEKLFF. CDR3 nucleotides: TGTGCCAGCAGTTACTCGATCGGCACTAATGAAAAACTGTTTTTT.